This T cell receptor (beta chain) was identified in a study of CD8 T cells in ankylosing spondylitis. Overall study results and limits: A TCR beta motif made of several highly homologous variants seemed typical of ankylosing spondylitis blood.

This CDR3 region has 13 residues. Trimming left V 7 bases short and J 0 bases short, with 12 bases between. Germline values: CDR1 SQVTM, CDR2 ANQGSEA. Note on this clonotype: The antigen remains undetermined.

TCRdb recomputed calls from the 5' RACE reads with MiXCR, one row per CDR3 protein. The repertoire holds hundreds of thousands of distinct CDR3 sequences, with about a quarter as singletons. The sample consisted of blood, either unsorted or a sorted T cell fraction (not recorded which). The origin of this receptor is a male donor with ankylosing spondylitis or in good health (not recorded which). This chain links TRBV29-1 with TRBJ1-1, with D uncertain. CDR3 DNA: TGCAGCGCCGACCACGGAATGAACACTGAAGCTTTCTTT. This gives the protein CSADHGMNTEAFF.